Following are 20 T cell receptor beta chains from one sample sequenced in a study of T cell responses to AZD1222 COVID-19 vaccine. Sequenced by immunoSEQ multiplex PCR; TCRdb stores in-frame clones only, minus some. The table includes more than 80,000 clones, approximately 90% detected once. Specimen: peripheral blood, collected 28 days after the second AZD1222 dose. These receptors were collected from an adult who received the AZD1222 COVID-19 vaccine.

This sequence joins TRBV19 and TRBJ1-2; D ambiguous. V lost 4 bases, J lost 5 bases, and 14 bases lay in between. The germline V gene encodes CDR1 LNHDA and CDR2 SQIVND (reference sequence). This CDR3 spans 14 amino acids. The CDR3 spells CASSRALDLYGYTF. The CDR3 nucleotides are TGTGCCAGTAGTAGAGCCTTAGACCTGTATGGCTACACCTTC.

This clone was detected once. The V and J genes are TRBV2 and TRBJ2-2; 7 positions agree with TRBD2. Germline-derived CDR1 and CDR2 are SNHLY and FYNNEI. The V segment lost 8 bases and the J segment 0 bases; nucleotides outside the gene matches: 9. This CDR3 spans 16 amino acids. In nucleotides, the CDR3 is TGTGCCAGCCTTATTTCTAGCGGAACGAACACCGGGGAGCTGTTTTTT. Its translation is CASLISSGTNTGELFF.

The rearrangement links TRBV5-1 to TRBJ1-5; D not resolved. The CDR3 contains 14 residues. V was trimmed by 3 bases and J by 0 bases, leaving 7 bases between them. Germline assignment: CDR1 SGHRS and CDR2 YFSETQ. The CDR3: CASSSGFSNQPQHF. CDR3 bases: TGCGCCAGCAGCTCCGGGTTTAGCAATCAGCCCCAGCATTTT.

The rearrangement joins TRBV6-5 to TRBJ2-5, with D possibly being TRBD2 (5 bases). In germline, CDR1 is MNHEY, CDR2 SVGAGI. V was shortened by 10 bases and J by 6 bases, with 15 bases between the two germline ends. This CDR3 contains 12 residues. The chain's CDR3 is CATGYSEKTQYF. CDR3 in DNA: TGTGCCACCGGCTATAGCGAGAAGACCCAGTACTTC.

This clone was detected once. The J gene is TRBJ1-4, the V gene TRBV19; D is undetermined. Germline assignment: CDR1 LNHDA and CDR2 SQIVND (reference sequence). This CDR3 region has 11 residues. V was pared by 5 bases and J by 4 bases, with 2 bases between. CDR3 sequence (DNA): TGTGCCAGTAGTCGTAATGAAAAACTGTTTTTT. Translation: CASSRNEKLFF.

This clone showed up just once. The DNA for the CDR3 is TGTGCCAGCAGTTGGCGCACAGGGCCTGGAAACACCATATATTTT. It translates to CASSWRTGPGNTIYF. This chain joins TRBV28 and TRBJ1-3; perhaps TRBD1 as D (6 bases). The germline V gene has CDR1 MDHEN and CDR2 SYDVKM. V lost 4 bases to trimming and J lost 2 bases, with 12 bases between them. The CDR3 runs 15 residues.

This clone was seen once. The chain has TRBV7-9 and TRBJ1-2; the D is unclear. Germline V gene sequence: CDR1 SEHNR, CDR2 FQNEAQ (reference sequence). The CDR3 runs 11 residues. As DNA, the CDR3 is TGTAGCACGCGTGATAACTATGGCTACACCTTC. Translation: CSTRDNYGYTF.

The chain couples TRBV5-1 to TRBJ2-7; tentatively, D is TRBD1 or TRBD2 (7 bases each). The V end was cut by 0 bases, the J end by 5 bases, with 15 bases between. CDR1 is SGHRS, CDR2 YFSETQ, per germline. This CDR3 comprises 15 residues. CDR3 sequence: CASSLAIRGGDEQYF. In DNA form, the CDR3 reads TGCGCCAGCAGCTTGGCCATCAGGGGGGGCGACGAGCAGTACTTC.

This chain links TRBV27 with TRBJ1-2; 7 nucleotides match TRBD1. Germline V CDR1 and CDR2: MNHEY, SMNVEV (reference sequence). CDR3 size: 16 residues. V gave up 3 bases and J gave up 4 bases; unmatched junction bases: 11. The CDR3 loop reads CASSLTAGGRGYGYTF. CDR3 bases: TGTGCCAGCAGTTTGACCGCAGGGGGAAGGGGCTATGGCTACACCTTC.

The chain uses TRBV28 and TRBJ2-3; tentatively, D is TRBD1 (6 bases). The germline gives CDR1 MDHEN, CDR2 SYDVKM. CDR3 length: 14 residues. V dropped 0 bases and J dropped 5 bases, with 9 bases sitting between them. CDR3: CASSLWGAKDTQYF. DNA of the CDR3: TGTGCCAGCAGTTTATGGGGGGCAAAAGATACGCAGTATTTT. The full variable domain, with the rest looked up from reference TRBV28 and TRBJ2-3, is DVKVTQSSRYLVKRTGEKVFLECVQDMDHENMFWYRQDPGLGLRLIYFSYDVKMKEKGDIPEGYSVSREKKERFSLILESASTNQTSMYLCASSLWGAKDTQYFGPGTRLTVL.

The rearrangement joins TRBV7-9 to TRBJ2-1; D unclear. The CDR3 loop spans 17 amino acids. Germline-derived CDR1 and CDR2 are SEHNR and FQNEAQ (reference sequence). The V gene lost 6 bases and the J gene lost 4 bases, with 22 bases spanning the gap. CDR3 nucleotide sequence: TGTGCCAGCAGTTCCCGGGCACTCCTCCCTGGTTACAATGAGCAGTTCTTC. Protein product: CASSSRALLPGYNEQFF.

The genes are TRBV6-5 and TRBJ1-2, with 7 bases identical to TRBD1. The CDR3 contains 14 residues. Germline V lookup: CDR1 MNHEY, CDR2 SVGAGI. Germline trimming cut 8 bases from V and 0 bases from J; bases unmatched to any gene: 6. CDR3 residues: CASGRTGTNYGYTF. DNA of the CDR3: TGTGCCAGCGGCCGGACAGGAACTAACTATGGCTACACCTTC.

The chain links TRBV4-3 to TRBJ1-4, with D unclear. V lost 5 bases and J 3 bases, leaving 25 bases between the germline ends. The CDR3 is made up of 19 amino acids. Germline V gene sequence: CDR1 LGHNA, CDR2 YSLEER. CDR3 in DNA: TGCGCCAGCAGCTCTACGGGAGGGCCAACGGGTCAAGCTAATGAAAAACTGTTTTTT. Amino acid sequence: CASSSTGGPTGQANEKLFF.

The rearrangement uses TRBV28 and TRBJ2-5; TRBD2 matches at 10 bases. The trim removed 6 bases at V and 2 bases at J, leaving 9 bases unmatched. CDR1 MDHEN and CDR2 SYDVKM come from the germline V gene. This CDR3 has 16 residues. Here the CDR3 DNA reads TGTGCCAGCAGCTCAGTTGGACTAGCGGAACAAGAGACCCAGTACTTC. Its translation is CASSSVGLAEQETQYF.

The rearrangement joins TRBV5-1 to TRBJ2-7; TRBD2 might be the D (6 bases). The length of the CDR3 is 15 residues. In germline, CDR1 is SGHRS, CDR2 YFSETQ. V dropped 4 bases and J dropped 7 bases, with 21 bases sitting between them. In DNA form, the CDR3 reads TGCGCCAGCAGCGCGCGGGGACCCACCCCAATGGAGCAGTACTTC. This encodes CASSARGPTPMEQYF.

The chain couples TRBV5-1 to TRBJ2-7; D is perhaps TRBD2 (6 bases). Germline V gene sequence: CDR1 SGHRS, CDR2 YFSETQ. Trimming cost V 1 base and J 3 bases, with 20 bases left between them. The CDR3 consists of 17 residues. The CDR3 protein is CASSLLAAGLPGYEQYF. The CDR3 DNA reads TGCGCCAGCAGCTTGTTGGCGGCGGGGCTCCCGGGCTACGAGCAGTACTTC.

V usage is TRBV19 and J usage is TRBJ1-3; no firm D call. CDR3 length: 17 residues. Germline V gene sequence: CDR1 LNHDA, CDR2 SQIVND (reference sequence). V dropped 7 bases and J dropped 4 bases, with 23 bases sitting between them. The CDR3: CASTGPGLRAVGNTIYF. DNA for the CDR3: TGTGCCAGTACAGGACCGGGGTTGCGGGCCGTGGGAAACACCATATATTTT.

In this sample, this clone turned up once. This rearrangement joins TRBV30 to TRBJ1-1, with D unresolved. CDR1 is GTSNPN and CDR2 is SVGIG in the germline V gene (reference sequence). The CDR3 is 13 amino acids. The V gene lost 1 base and the J gene lost 5 bases, with 11 bases spanning the gap. The CDR3 DNA sequence: TGTGCCTGGAGTGAAGAACAATGGACTGAAGCTTTCTTT. Amino acid sequence: CAWSEEQWTEAFF.

J is TRBJ1-5 and V is TRBV2; TRBD1 matches 10 bases. The CDR3 contains 17 residues. Unmatched junction bases numbered 11, after V lost 3 bases and J lost 6 bases. Germline values: CDR1 SNHLY, CDR2 FYNNEI. Here the CDR3 reads CASSDVWTGGRGQPQHF. As DNA, the CDR3 is TGTGCCAGCAGTGATGTTTGGACAGGGGGTAGAGGTCAGCCCCAGCATTTT.

This clone occurred a few times. The V and J genes are TRBV4-3 and TRBJ1-2; no clear D. CDR1 and CDR2 from the germline V gene are LGHNA and YSLEER. Trimming pared 1 base from V and 0 bases from J, leaving 12 bases between. The CDR3 spans 16 residues. CDR3 region: CASSQGRLKANYGYTF. CDR3 nucleotide sequence: TGCGCCAGCAGCCAAGGAAGGCTGAAAGCTAACTATGGCTACACCTTC.